One sample yielded the 14 T cell receptor beta chains listed below, sequenced in a study of T cell responses to AZD1222 COVID-19 vaccine. Profiled with immunoSEQ multiplex PCR; TCRdb holds only in-frame clones, not every one. The sample carries about 86,000 clones, more than 70% recorded once. The sample here was peripheral blood, taken on day 0 of AZD1222 vaccination. Every receptor here comes from an adult in good health.

The V call is TRBV7-2, the J call TRBJ2-2; D not certain. Germline V gene data show CDR1 as SGHTA and CDR2 as FQGNSA. The CDR3 runs 14 residues. Trimming pared 3 bases from V and 7 bases from J, leaving 12 bases between. This CDR3 is CASSLIGFSGELFF. DNA of the CDR3: TGTGCCAGCAGCTTGATAGGATTCAGCGGGGAGCTGTTTTTT.

This chain links TRBV15 with TRBJ1-4; no firm D call. Germline V gene lookup returns CDR1 LNHNV and CDR2 YYDKDF (reference sequence). With 0 bases removed from V and 8 bases from J, the gap between germline ends came to 16 bases. The CDR3 loop spans 16 amino acids. CDR3 nucleotide sequence: TGTGCCACCAGCAGAGATAACCCCCCTATAGGAGAAAAACTGTTTTTT. Translated: CATSRDNPPIGEKLFF.

V and J are TRBV2 and TRBJ2-3; 8 bases fit TRBD2. The ends lost 3 bases at V and 1 base at J; junction bases unmatched: 3. Per germline, CDR1 SNHLY and CDR2 FYNNEI. The length of the CDR3 is 15 residues. The CDR3 coding sequence is TGTGCCAGCAGTGAGGTGGGACTAGGCACAGATACGCAGTATTTT. Translated: CASSEVGLGTDTQYF.

The chain couples TRBV3-1 (or the pseudogene TRBV3-2) to TRBJ2-2, with TRBD2 identical over 13 bases. Germline lookup yields CDR1 LGHDT and CDR2 YNNKEL (reference sequence). The CDR3 is 16 residues long. V lost 4 bases and J lost 5; bases outside the gene matches: 4. CDR3 DNA: TGTGCCAGCAGCCTAGGACTAGCGGGAGTGACCGGGGAGCTGTTTTTT. Amino acid sequence: CASSLGLAGVTGELFF.

This sequence joins TRBV7-8 and TRBJ2-7; weak D call: TRBD2 (6 bases). CDR1 is SGHVS, CDR2 FQNEAQ, per germline. Trimming left V 4 bases short and J 2 bases short, with 12 bases between. The CDR3 has 14 residues. CDR3 bases: TGTGCCAGCAGCTCCGTCGGACTACCCTACGAGCAGTACTTC. This gives the protein CASSSVGLPYEQYF.

V and J are TRBV4-1 and TRBJ2-3; D uncertain. Germline-derived CDR1 and CDR2 are MGHRA and YSYEKL. Trimming removed 0 bases from V and 3 bases from J, with 4 bases in between. CDR3 length equals 13 residues. The CDR3 is CASSQEGTDTQYF. The DNA for the CDR3 is TGCGCCAGCAGCCAAGAAGGAACAGATACGCAGTATTTT.

The rearrangement uses TRBV30 and TRBJ1-6; TRBD1 might be the D (6 bases). The CDR3 has 16 amino acids. Trimming removed 2 bases at V and 5 bases at J, with 16 bases between. Germline CDR1 is GTSNPN and CDR2 is SVGIG (reference sequence). The CDR3 spells CAWSRGGFQNNSPLHF. For the CDR3, the DNA is TGTGCCTGGAGTAGGGGGGGCTTTCAGAATAATTCACCCCTCCACTTT.

The gene calls are TRBV7-9 and TRBJ2-3; TRBD1 matches 10 bases. CDR3 length: 16 amino acids. Germline CDR1 SEHNR, CDR2 FQNEAQ (reference sequence). Trimming removed 1 base from V and 1 base from J; junction bases left unmatched: 2. The CDR3 DNA is TGTGCCAGCAGCTTAGGGACAGGGGGAGGCACAGATACGCAGTATTTT. Its protein is CASSLGTGGGTDTQYF.

The CDR3 sequence is CASSPGGTDDEKLFF. DNA of the CDR3: TGTGCCAGCTCACCTGGAGGGACAGATGATGAAAAACTGTTTTTT. This rearrangement joins TRBV18 to TRBJ1-4; 7 bases are shared with TRBD1. This CDR3 is built from 15 residues. Germline loops: CDR1 KGHSH, CDR2 LQKENI. V trimming: 3 bases; J trimming: 6 bases; junction bases outside the gene matches: 7.

This clone was picked up a small number of times. This chain joins TRBV4-3 and TRBJ2-2; TRBD1 matches at 9 bases. V was clipped by 4 bases and J by 4 bases; unmatched bases: 4. The CDR3 length is 15 residues. CDR1 is LGHNA, CDR2 YSLEER, per germline. CDR3: CASSRGQGLTGELFF. The CDR3 region has the DNA TGCGCCAGCAGCCGGGGACAGGGACTCACCGGGGAGCTGTTTTTT.

J is TRBJ2-2 and V is TRBV27, with 9 bases identical to TRBD2. Germline V lookup: CDR1 MNHEY, CDR2 SMNVEV (reference sequence). V was clipped by 2 bases and J by 2 bases; unmatched bases: 6. CDR3 size: 17 residues. The CDR3 loop is CASSLALTSGNTGELFF. In nucleotides, the CDR3 is TGTGCCAGCAGTTTAGCCTTGACTAGCGGAAACACCGGGGAGCTGTTTTTT.

V and J are TRBV7-2 and TRBJ2-2; D is undetermined. The germline V and J ends were trimmed by 6 bases and 0 bases, with 11 bases remaining between them. Germline assignment: CDR1 SGHTA and CDR2 FQGNSA. CDR3 length: 15 amino acids. Written as DNA, the CDR3 is TGTGCCAGCAGGGGGAACCCCCCGAACACCGGGGAGCTGTTTTTT. Protein: CASRGNPPNTGELFF.

The chain links TRBV12-5 to TRBJ1-1; D gene uncertain. The CDR3 extends over 16 amino acids. Trimming left V 1 base short and J 3 bases short, with 15 bases between. Germline V gives CDR1 LGHNT, CDR2 FRNRAP. The CDR3 nucleotides read TGTGCTAGTGGTTTGGGGGGTCCACCCGGCGACACTGAAGCTTTCTTT. It translates to CASGLGGPPGDTEAFF.

There are a few counts of this clone. The chain links TRBV19 to TRBJ2-5; 10 nucleotides align to TRBD2. Germline V gives CDR1 LNHDA, CDR2 SQIVND (reference sequence). V trimming: 5 bases; J trimming: 4 bases; junction bases outside the gene matches: 7. The CDR3 is made up of 15 amino acids. The DNA for the CDR3 is TGTGCCAGTAGTCCTAGCGGGAGCGTAAGAGAGACCCAGTACTTC. Its protein product is CASSPSGSVRETQYF. Full variable domain (rest looked up from reference TRBV19 and TRBJ2-5): DGGITQSPKYLFRKEGQNVTLSCEQNLNHDAMYWYRQDPGQGLRLIYYSQIVNDFQKGDIAEGYSVSREKKESFPLTVTSAQKNPTAFYLCASSPSGSVRETQYFGPGTRLLVL.